This T cell receptor beta chain was profiled in a study of T-cell memory formation after mild COVID-19. MiXCR, applied by TCRdb to the 5' RACE reads, yields one record per CDR3 protein. This sample carries roughly 410,000 distinct CDR3 sequences, 24% of them seen once, and the ten largest clones take around 9%. From germline, CDR1 is LNHDA and CDR2 SQIVND (reference sequence). V lost 0 bases, J lost 2 bases, and 5 bases lay in between. The CDR3 spans 13 residues. This clonotype was recorded a few times. The origin of this receptor is an adult woman who had mild COVID-19 (a few samples of this study predate the infection). Cell type and time point are not known. The chain carries TRBV19 and TRBJ2-7; D call uncertain. The sample consisted of PBMCs or a T cell subset sorted from them (not recorded which). The CDR3 reads CASSIDAAYEQYF. The CDR3 DNA follows: TGTGCCAGTAGTATAGATGCAGCCTACGAGCAGTACTTC.